This T cell receptor beta chain was sequenced during a study of cytomegalovirus exposure and HLA in healthy donors. The assay was immunoSEQ multiplex PCR, and TCRdb's table has in-frame clones only and misses some. Counted here are 240,000 or so clones, 70% to 90% occurring once; the ten biggest clones make up roughly 1.2%. Per germline, CDR1 SGHRS and CDR2 YFSETQ. CDR3 length equals 15 residues. Trimming shortened V by 5 bases and J by 1 base, and 13 bases separated the two germline ends. This receptor was taken from a woman between 25 and 40 years old in good health and CMV-seropositive. The chain links TRBV5-1 to TRBJ1-5; D possibly corresponds to TRBD1 (5 bases). Sequencing was performed on PBMCs. The CDR3: CASRLTGESNQPQHF. The CDR3 DNA is TGCGCCAGCAGATTGACGGGGGAGAGCAATCAGCCCCAGCATTTT. The whole variable domain, filled in from reference TRBV5-1 and TRBJ1-5, reads KAGVTQTPRYLIKTRGQQVTLSCSPISGHRSVSWYQQTPGQGLQFLFEYFSETQRNKGNFPGRFSGRQFSNSRSEMNVSTLELGDSALYLCASRLTGESNQPQHFGDGTRLSIL.